The 23 T cell receptor beta chains reported below all come from one sample, sequenced in a study of cytomegalovirus exposure and HLA in healthy donors. PCR primers comprised 60 Vbeta and 13 Jbeta primers. Only in-frame clones appear in the TCRdb table, and some are missing; sequencing was by immunoSEQ multiplex PCR. This table has 270,000 or so clones, nearly 95% appearing once. Sequencing was carried out using PBMCs. These receptor sequences come from a girl under 10 years old in good health and CMV-seronegative.

The rearrangement joins TRBV7-6 to TRBJ2-7; TRBD2 matches 10 bases. Germline-derived CDR1 and CDR2 are SGHVS and FNYEAQ. Unmatched junction bases numbered 7, after V lost 5 bases and J lost 3 bases. The CDR3 sequence is 15 residues long. As DNA, the CDR3 is TGTGCCAGCAGCGCTAGCGGGAGAACCCACTACGAGCAGTACTTC. It specifies CASSASGRTHYEQYF.

This chain connects TRBV7-8 to TRBJ1-2; 9 bases align to TRBD1. Per germline, CDR1 SGHVS and CDR2 FQNEAQ. V lost 7 bases to trimming and J lost 3 bases; unmatched junction nucleotides: 6. The CDR3 runs to 14 residues. The DNA of the CDR3 is TGTGCCAGCACCGCTACAGGGGGCCACTATGGCTACACCTTC. Translating it yields CASTATGGHYGYTF.

The chain has TRBV30 and TRBJ1-4; TRBD1 matches at 9 bases. This CDR3 has 12 amino acids. Germline CDR1 GTSNPN, CDR2 SVGIG (reference sequence). The V and J ends lost 7 bases and 8 bases, in that order; junction bases with no gene match: 5. CDR3 region: CASDRGDEKLFF. For the CDR3, the DNA is TGTGCCTCGGACAGGGGAGACGAAAAACTGTTTTTT. Looking up the rest from reference TRBV30 and TRBJ1-4 gives the full variable domain: SQTIHQWPATLVQPVGSPLSLECTVEGTSNPNLYWYRQAAGRGLQLLFYSVGIGQISSEVPQNLSASRPQDRQFILSSKKLLLSDSGFYLCASDRGDEKLFFGSGTQLSVL.

The gene calls are TRBV27 and TRBJ1-6; the D is unclear. CDR3 length: 13 amino acids. Germline V gives CDR1 MNHEY, CDR2 SMNVEV (reference sequence). V lost 7 bases to trimming and J lost 9 bases, with 13 bases between them. The CDR3 nucleotides are TGTGCCAGCACCCCCGGGGTTGGTTCACCCCTCCACTTT. This sequence encodes CASTPGVGSPLHF.

V is TRBV15 and J is TRBJ2-1; TRBD2 matches at 13 bases. Germline CDR1 reads LNHNV; CDR2 reads YYDKDF (reference sequence). The CDR3 has 18 amino acids. Trimming took 0 bases from V and 0 from J; bases not matched to a gene: 2. CDR3 loop: CATSRERTSGSSYNEQFF. DNA of the CDR3: TGTGCCACCAGCAGAGAACGGACTAGCGGGAGCTCCTACAATGAGCAGTTCTTC.

The chain employs TRBV10-1 and TRBJ2-3; D remains ambiguous. The CDR3 is 16 amino acids. V lost 2 bases to trimming and J lost 3 bases, with 15 bases between them. CDR1 is WNHNN and CDR2 is SYGVQD in the germline V gene (reference sequence). The DNA of the CDR3 is TGCGCCAGCAGTGAGCACTTTTCCGCCGATACAGATACGCAGTATTTT. This encodes CASSEHFSADTDTQYF.

A single count supports this clone. The chain carries TRBV19 and TRBJ2-5; 10 nucleotides line up with TRBD2. Germline V gives CDR1 LNHDA, CDR2 SQIVND (reference sequence). This CDR3 spans 15 amino acids. Unmatched junction bases numbered 6, after V lost 6 bases and J lost 2 bases. As DNA, the CDR3 is TGTGCCAGTAGGGTAGGACTAGCGGAACAAGAGACCCAGTACTTC. It yields the protein CASRVGLAEQETQYF.

This clone was counted between two and nine times. The chain has TRBV11-2 and TRBJ2-5; 7 bases agree with TRBD2. Germline CDR1 reads SGHAT; CDR2 reads FQNNGV. Losses at the gene ends were 5 bases for V and 13 bases for J; bases not matched to a gene: 7. This CDR3 region has 11 residues. The CDR3: CASSQMGGGYF. The CDR3 bases are TGTGCCAGCAGCCAGATGGGCGGGGGGTACTTC.

The chain links TRBV6-1 to TRBJ1-1; no clear D gene. CDR3 size: 16 residues. The V end was cut by 1 base, the J end by 4 bases, with 16 bases between. From germline, CDR1 is MNHNS and CDR2 SASEGT. In DNA, the CDR3 is TGTGCCAGCAGTGAAGTGGCTTTTGTTCGGGTCACTGAAGCTTTCTTT. Residues: CASSEVAFVRVTEAFF.

The chain recombines TRBV30 with TRBJ2-3, with 9 bases identical to TRBD1. Unmatched junction bases numbered 8, after V lost 2 bases and J lost 5 bases. The CDR3 covers 15 residues. Per the germline V gene, CDR1 is GTSNPN and CDR2 is SVGIG (reference sequence). This CDR3 is CAWSLAGQGLDTQYF. The CDR3 DNA reads as TGTGCCTGGAGTCTCGCGGGACAGGGTTTAGATACGCAGTATTTT.

The chain uses TRBV6-5 and TRBJ2-3; D gene uncertain. Germline V gene sequence: CDR1 MNHEY, CDR2 SVGAGI. The CDR3 has 11 amino acids. Trimming cost V 6 bases and J 6 bases, with 7 bases left between them. This chain's CDR3 is CASSEEDTQYF. For the CDR3, the DNA is TGTGCCAGCAGCGAGGAGGATACGCAGTATTTT.

A note on this clone: The sample has other DNA sequences that encode this CDR3 too. The chain is built from TRBV18 and TRBJ1-5, with 8 bases lining up with TRBD1. Germline V gives CDR1 KGHSH, CDR2 LQKENI. The ends lost 3 bases at V and 5 bases at J; junction bases unmatched: 3. The CDR3 has 14 residues. DNA for the CDR3: TGTGCCAGCTCACCTGGGACAGGCGATCAGCCCCAGCATTTT. Its translation is CASSPGTGDQPQHF.

J is TRBJ1-5 and V is TRBV27; possibly TRBD1 for D (5 bases). V was cut by 8 bases and J by 3 bases, with 14 bases left in between. Germline assignment: CDR1 MNHEY and CDR2 SMNVEV (reference sequence). This CDR3 spans 14 amino acids. Here the CDR3 DNA reads TGTGCCAGCGGCCTGACAGCTCTCAATCAGCCCCAGCATTTT. Translated, it gives CASGLTALNQPQHF.

The gene calls are TRBV30 and TRBJ2-2; 12 bases match TRBD2. CDR3 length: 14 amino acids. Germline CDR1 GTSNPN, CDR2 SVGIG (reference sequence). Trimming at V came to 5 bases and at J to 7 bases, leaving 5 bases not matched to a gene. The CDR3: CAWVTSGGFGELFF. The CDR3 DNA is TGTGCCTGGGTGACTAGCGGGGGATTCGGGGAGCTGTTTTTT.

The V and J genes are TRBV19 and TRBJ1-5, with TRBD1 matching 8 bases. Germline CDR1 is LNHDA and CDR2 is SQIVND (reference sequence). V shed 6 bases, J shed 6 bases, and the junction held 4 bases outside the gene matches. The CDR3 consists of 13 residues. The DNA for the CDR3 is TGTGCCAGTAGGGGACAGGCCTTTCAGCCCCAGCATTTT. Translation gives CASRGQAFQPQHF.

The V gene is TRBV2, the J gene TRBJ2-7; 10 bases are a match to TRBD1. The CDR3 has 14 amino acids. Germline-derived CDR1 and CDR2 are SNHLY and FYNNEI. V lost 7 bases, J lost 2 bases, and 5 bases stayed unmatched. CDR3 sequence: CASKGDRGPYEQYF. The CDR3 nucleotides read TGTGCCAGCAAAGGGGACAGGGGTCCCTACGAGCAGTACTTC.

V usage is TRBV27 and J usage is TRBJ1-5, with 9 bases lining up with TRBD1. Germline V CDR1 and CDR2: MNHEY, SMNVEV (reference sequence). This CDR3 has 17 residues. V gave up 6 bases and J gave up 0 bases; unmatched junction bases: 9. The CDR3 spells CASRRFGTGSSNQPQHF. For the CDR3, the DNA is TGTGCCAGCAGACGATTCGGGACAGGGAGTAGCAATCAGCCCCAGCATTTT.

The chain carries TRBV5-4 and TRBJ2-5, with 16 nucleotides matching TRBD2. Trimming took 4 bases from V and 4 from J; bases not matched to a gene: 7. The germline CDR1 and CDR2 sequences are SGHNT and YYREEE (reference sequence). The CDR3 has 17 residues. In DNA form, the CDR3 reads TGTGCCAGCAGCCCGGGACTAGCGGGGGGGAATCGAGAGACCCAGTACTTC. Its translation: CASSPGLAGGNRETQYF.

The chain recombines TRBV4-2 with TRBJ2-1; 10 positions match TRBD2. Germline V gene sequence: CDR1 LGHNA, CDR2 YNFKEQ. Trimming cost V 0 bases and J 2 bases; bases outside gene matches: 13. The CDR3 is made up of 20 amino acids. The CDR3 DNA sequence: TGTGCCAGCAGCCAAGAATCTGCGGCTAGCGGGAGTACACCCTACAATGAGCAGTTCTTC. Translating gives CASSQESAASGSTPYNEQFF.

The rearrangement joins TRBV30 to TRBJ2-6; tentative D call: TRBD1 (5 bases). The germline V gene encodes CDR1 GTSNPN and CDR2 SVGIG (reference sequence). This CDR3 comprises 15 residues. V shed 0 bases and J shed 1 base, with 7 bases lying between them. The CDR3 DNA follows: TGTGCCTGGAGTGTACAGGTATCTGGGGCCAACGTCCTGACTTTC. It encodes CAWSVQVSGANVLTF. Supplemented by reference TRBV30 and TRBJ2-6, the full variable domain reads SQTIHQWPATLVQPVGSPLSLECTVEGTSNPNLYWYRQAAGRGLQLLFYSVGIGQISSEVPQNLSASRPQDRQFILSSKKLLLSDSGFYLCAWSVQVSGANVLTFGAGSRLTVL.

The chain recombines TRBV9 with TRBJ2-5; 11 bases map to TRBD2. V trimming: 3 bases; J trimming: 5 bases; junction bases outside the gene matches: 3. CDR3 length: 14 residues. From germline, CDR1 is SGDLS and CDR2 YYNGEE. The CDR3 DNA follows: TGTGCCAGCAGCGCTTGGACTAGCGGGGAGACCCAGTACTTC. This codes for CASSAWTSGETQYF.

V and J are TRBV19 and TRBJ1-2; TRBD1 aligns across 7 bases. The CDR3 has 15 residues. With 7 bases clipped from V and 2 bases from J, the junction kept 10 bases outside the gene matches. Per germline, CDR1 LNHDA and CDR2 SQIVND (reference sequence). The CDR3 region is CASTSRDSENYGYTF. The CDR3 bases are TGTGCCAGTACCTCCCGGGACAGTGAAAACTATGGCTACACCTTC. Combining the CDR3 with reference TRBV19 and TRBJ1-2 gives the whole variable domain DGGITQSPKYLFRKEGQNVTLSCEQNLNHDAMYWYRQDPGQGLRLIYYSQIVNDFQKGDIAEGYSVSREKKESFPLTVTSAQKNPTAFYLCASTSRDSENYGYTFGSGTRLTVV.

This chain links TRBV2 with TRBJ1-6, with 7 bases matching TRBD1. This CDR3 is built from 18 residues. V lost 4 bases to trimming and J lost 0 bases; unmatched junction nucleotides: 9. Germline lookup yields CDR1 SNHLY and CDR2 FYNNEI. The DNA for the CDR3 is TGTGCCAGCAGTGTGGGGGCGACAGGGAGCTCCTATAATTCACCCCTCCACTTT. Amino acid sequence: CASSVGATGSSYNSPLHF.